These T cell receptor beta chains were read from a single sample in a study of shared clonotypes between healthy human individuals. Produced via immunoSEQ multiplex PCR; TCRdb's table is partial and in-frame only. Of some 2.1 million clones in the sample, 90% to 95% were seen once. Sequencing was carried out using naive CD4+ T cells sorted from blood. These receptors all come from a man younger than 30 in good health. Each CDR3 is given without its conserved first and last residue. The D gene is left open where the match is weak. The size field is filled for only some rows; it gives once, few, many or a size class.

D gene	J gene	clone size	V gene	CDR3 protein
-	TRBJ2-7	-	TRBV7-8	ASSPGGLWQY
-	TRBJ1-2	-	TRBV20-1	SASDGYGYT
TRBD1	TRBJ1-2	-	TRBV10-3	AISGQGNGYT
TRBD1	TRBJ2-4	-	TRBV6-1	ASRDRGGNIQY
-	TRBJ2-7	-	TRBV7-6	ASSLTAGVTEQY
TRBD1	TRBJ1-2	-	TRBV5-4	ASSTPDREVGYT
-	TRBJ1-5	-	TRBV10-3	AISELGSNQPQH
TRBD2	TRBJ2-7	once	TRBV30	AWRFSGGPNEQY
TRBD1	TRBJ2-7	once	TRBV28	ASSFVTGSYEQY
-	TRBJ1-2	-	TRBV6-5	ASSRGDNYGYT
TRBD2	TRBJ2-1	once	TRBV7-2	ASSLVRGRVYNEQF
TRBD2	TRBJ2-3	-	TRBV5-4	ASSLYLLAVHTDTQY
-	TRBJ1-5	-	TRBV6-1	ASSDTVGQPQH
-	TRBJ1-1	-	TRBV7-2	ASSPNRGLEAF
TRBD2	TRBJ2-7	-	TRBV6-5	ASSYRAGVSNYEQY
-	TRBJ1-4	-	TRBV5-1	ASSFGDEKLF
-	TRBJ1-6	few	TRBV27	ASKQNVDSGSPLH
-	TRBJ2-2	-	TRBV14	ASSPPGVGELF
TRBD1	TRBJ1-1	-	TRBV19	ASSWGQGNTEAF
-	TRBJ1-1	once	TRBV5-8	ASSGPTVNTEAF
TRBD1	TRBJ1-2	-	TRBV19	ASSLGQGNANYGYT
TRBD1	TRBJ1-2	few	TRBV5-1	ASSPGQGPPFGGYT
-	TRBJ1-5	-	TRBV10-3	AISPGEVQPQH
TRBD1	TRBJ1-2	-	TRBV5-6	ASSVRTGGINYGYT
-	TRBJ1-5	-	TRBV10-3	AISVNPNQPQH
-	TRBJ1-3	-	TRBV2	ASSEKSNTIY
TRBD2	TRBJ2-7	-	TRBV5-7	ASSLVSGGVSYEQY
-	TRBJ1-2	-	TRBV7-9	ASSFGGDYYGYT
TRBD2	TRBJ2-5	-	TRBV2	ASREAGYETQY
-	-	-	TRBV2	ASTTGTASSEQY
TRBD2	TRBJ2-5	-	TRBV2	ASSVSGRAEETQY
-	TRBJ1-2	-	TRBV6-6	ASSSRQMGYT
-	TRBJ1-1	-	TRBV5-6	ASSPDRLNTEAF
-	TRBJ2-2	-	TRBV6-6	ASRQVPGDTGELF
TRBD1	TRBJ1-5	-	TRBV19	ASSSPGQGQPQH
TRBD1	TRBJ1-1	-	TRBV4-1	ASSVGTALNTEAF
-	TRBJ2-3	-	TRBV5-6	ASSLEGLGTDTQY
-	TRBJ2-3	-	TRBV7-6	ASSLGSTDTQY
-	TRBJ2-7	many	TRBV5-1	ASSFRDPRHEQY
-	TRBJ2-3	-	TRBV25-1	ASSEGGRENTQY